The 21 T cell receptor beta chains reported below all come from one sample, sequenced in a study of T cells in Graves' hyperthyroidism and ophthalmopathy. The investigators amplified TCR beta CDR3 regions from RNA transcripts. The primer set for the first-round RT-PCR of the TCR CDR3 was HTBI. TCRdb re-called the multiplex PCR reads through MiXCR, storing one row per CDR3 protein. The sample includes approximately 590,000 distinct CDR3 sequences, approximately 14% of them seen just once. Sequenced material: blood. The receptors here all came from a woman aged 25 to 39 with Graves' hyperthyroidism.

This clonotype was counted between two and nine times. This chain joins TRBV13 and TRBJ1-2; 7 bases agree with TRBD1. V lost 0 bases to trimming and J lost 0 bases; unmatched junction nucleotides: 4. The CDR3 runs to 16 residues. CDR1 is PRHDT and CDR2 is FYEKMQ in the germline V gene (reference sequence). The CDR3 bases are TGTGCCAGCAGCTTAGGACAGGGGACGACTAACTATGGCTACACCTTC. Amino acid sequence: CASSLGQGTTNYGYTF.

The rearrangement joins TRBV9 to TRBJ2-1, with 9 bases fitting TRBD2. The ends lost 0 bases at V and 6 bases at J; junction bases unmatched: 1. The CDR3 is made up of 14 amino acids. From germline, CDR1 is SGDLS and CDR2 YYNGEE. For the CDR3, the DNA is TGTGCCAGCAGCGTAGTAGCGGGAGTCAATGAGCAGTTCTTC. This sequence encodes CASSVVAGVNEQFF.

This clonotype has a single count. Sequence at one end of the junction differs from germline and may be a read error. The chain recombines TRBV29-1 with TRBJ2-7; the match to TRBD2 covers 13 bases. The CDR3 runs 16 residues. The germline gives CDR1 SQVTM, CDR2 ANQGSEA. CDR3 bases: TGCAGCGTTGGGACTAGCGGGAGTATTCCCTACTACGAGCGGTACTTC. Protein product: CSVGTSGSIPYYERYF.

This clonotype was counted a few times. The rearrangement links TRBV12-3 or TRBV12-4 to TRBJ2-2, with D possibly being TRBD1 (6 bases). This CDR3 spans 15 amino acids. Between the trimmed V and J ends, which lost 5 bases and 7 bases, there was a span of 17 bases. CDR3 bases: TGTGCCAGCAGTATAGGACCCCTAGGGGGCGGGGAGCTGTTTTTT. Translating gives CASSIGPLGGGELFF.

Regarding this clonotype: This may stem from a read error, because a much larger clone lies one nucleotide away. The chain is built from TRBV11-2 and TRBJ2-1, with 7 nucleotides matching TRBD2. The germline CDR1 and CDR2 sequences are SGHAT and FQNNGV. This CDR3 comprises 15 residues. The CDR3 reads CASSPPLGGPGEQHF. In DNA, the CDR3 is TGTGCCAGCAGCCCACCTCTGGGAGGGCCGGGTGAGCAGCACTTC.

This clonotype was observed at least ten times. The chain employs TRBV20-1 and TRBJ2-5; the D gene is possibly TRBD2 (5 bases). The germline V gene has CDR1 DFQATT and CDR2 SNEGSKA (reference sequence). V lost 6 bases to trimming and J lost 5 bases, with 13 bases between them. The CDR3 spans 12 residues. The CDR3 DNA reads as TGCAGTGCCAGACTACTATTGGAGACCCAGTACTTC. Its protein product is CSARLLLETQYF.

Turning to this clonotype: A much larger clone differs by one base, so this may be a read error. CDR3 sequence reads: CASSIGSSGSGGTQYF. Here the CDR3 DNA reads TGTGCCAGTAGTATCGGTTCTAGCGGGAGTGGAGGGACCCAGTACTTC. This chain links TRBV19 with TRBJ2-5; 10 nucleotides align to TRBD2. Unmatched junction bases numbered 11, after V lost 3 bases and J lost 7 bases. Germline assignment: CDR1 LNHDA and CDR2 SQIVND (reference sequence). This CDR3 spans 16 amino acids.

The V call is TRBV12-3 or TRBV12-4, the J call TRBJ1-2; no clear D gene. The germline V and J ends were trimmed by 3 bases and 2 bases, with 7 bases remaining between them. This CDR3 region has 13 residues. CDR3 DNA: TGTGCCAGCAGTTTTCCGGGGAACTATGGCTACACCTTC. Amino acid sequence: CASSFPGNYGYTF.

This clonotype showed up many times. J is TRBJ1-4 and V is TRBV7-6, with a possible D match to TRBD1 (6 bases). Germline-derived CDR1 and CDR2 are SGHVS and FNYEAQ. V gave up 0 bases and J gave up 8 bases, with 13 bases separating them. This CDR3 is built from 15 residues. The CDR3 loop reads CASSLAAGEGEKLFF. Written as DNA, the CDR3 is TGTGCCAGCAGCTTAGCGGCAGGGGAGGGAGAAAAACTGTTTTTT.

This clonotype was counted between two and nine times. The chain links TRBV19 to TRBJ2-1; TRBD2 agrees at 9 bases. V gave up 7 bases and J gave up 7 bases; unmatched junction bases: 11. Germline-derived CDR1 and CDR2 are LNHDA and SQIVND (reference sequence). This CDR3 contains 15 residues. The DNA for the CDR3 is TGTGCCAGTACCCAGGGGCTAGCGGGACTGAATGAGCAGTTCTTC. It encodes CASTQGLAGLNEQFF. Filled out from reference TRBV19 and TRBJ2-1, the complete variable domain reads DGGITQSPKYLFRKEGQNVTLSCEQNLNHDAMYWYRQDPGQGLRLIYYSQIVNDFQKGDIAEGYSVSREKKESFPLTVTSAQKNPTAFYLCASTQGLAGLNEQFFGPGTRLTVL.

There are many counts of this clonotype. The chain employs TRBV10-3 and TRBJ2-1, with 8 positions matching TRBD2. Losses at the gene ends were 4 bases for V and 3 bases for J; bases not matched to a gene: 8. The germline V gene has CDR1 ENHRY and CDR2 SYGVKD. The CDR3 covers 16 residues. The CDR3 coding sequence is TGTGCCATCAGTGTTGGCGGGAGGTCTGTCTACAATGAGCAGTTCTTC. It encodes CAISVGGRSVYNEQFF.

The chain links TRBV11-2 to TRBJ2-5, with 9 positions matching TRBD2. CDR1 is SGHAT, CDR2 FQNNGV, per germline. V lost 6 bases to trimming and J lost 5 bases; unmatched junction nucleotides: 10. The CDR3 has 15 amino acids. In DNA form, the CDR3 reads TGTGCCAGCAGTCCAGGACTAGCGAGTCGGGAGACCCAGTACTTC. Residues: CASSPGLASRETQYF.

This clonotype was counted at least ten times. The chain carries TRBV30 and TRBJ2-7; D is unclear. CDR3 length: 14 amino acids. V was shortened by 0 bases and J by 2 bases, with 11 bases between the two germline ends. Germline CDR1 is GTSNPN and CDR2 is SVGIG (reference sequence). The CDR3 reads CAWSVSAYTYEQYF. CDR3 DNA: TGTGCCTGGAGTGTTTCGGCGTACACCTACGAGCAGTACTTC.

The table lists this clonotype with many counts. The rearrangement uses TRBV5-1 and TRBJ2-6; D might be TRBD1 (5 bases). The ends were cut back, 4 bases at V and 4 bases at J, with 15 bases in the middle. Germline-derived CDR1 and CDR2 are SGHRS and YFSETQ. The CDR3 totals 16 residues. In nucleotides, the CDR3 is TGCGCCAGCAGCAGGGGCCTCTCAGGAGGGGCCAACGTCCTGACTTTC. This sequence encodes CASSRGLSGGANVLTF.

This clonotype has just a few counts. The chain has TRBV2 and TRBJ2-2, with D hard to call. Looked up from germline, CDR1 is SNHLY and CDR2 is FYNNEI. The CDR3 sequence is 11 residues long. Trimming took 7 bases from V and 6 from J, leaving 6 bases between them. In nucleotides, the CDR3 is TGTGCCAGCACCCTTGCCGGGGAGCTGTTTTTT. Translation gives CASTLAGELFF.

In this sample, this clonotype turned up many times. The chain uses TRBV28 and TRBJ1-5; the D is unclear. The CDR3 is 15 residues long. From germline, CDR1 is MDHEN and CDR2 SYDVKM. V lost 6 bases and J lost 2, with 14 bases in between. CDR3 sequence reads: CASSRERKGNQPQHF. The CDR3 DNA follows: TGTGCCAGCAGCCGCGAACGAAAAGGCAATCAGCCCCAGCATTTT.

This clonotype was counted ten times or more. The V call is TRBV5-1, the J call TRBJ2-2; D is undetermined. Trimming removed 2 bases from V and 6 bases from J, with 8 bases in between. Germline lookup yields CDR1 SGHRS and CDR2 YFSETQ. This CDR3 has 13 amino acids. CDR3 region: CASSFDRSGELFF. The CDR3, as DNA: TGCGCCAGCAGCTTTGATAGGTCCGGGGAGCTGTTTTTT.

This chain links TRBV9 with TRBJ1-2; D call uncertain. The germline V gene has CDR1 SGDLS and CDR2 YYNGEE. Trimming cost V 0 bases and J 5 bases, with 11 bases left between them. This CDR3 comprises 14 residues. The DNA for the CDR3 is TGTGCCAGCAGCGTAGACACTAGCTCATATGGCTACACCTTC. Translated, it gives CASSVDTSSYGYTF.

This clonotype was seen repeatedly, ten times or more. The chain combines TRBV12-3 or TRBV12-4 with TRBJ1-5, with 9 bases identical to TRBD1. CDR3 size: 14 residues. Unmatched junction bases numbered 5, after V lost 6 bases and J lost 5 bases. The DNA of the CDR3 is TGTGCCAGCAGCACAGGGGGCCGGCATCAGCCCCAGCATTTT. Protein product: CASSTGGRHQPQHF.

This clonotype occurred a few times. The chain couples TRBV15 to TRBJ2-5; TRBD2 matches 8 bases. Germline CDR1 and CDR2: LNHNV and YYDKDF (reference sequence). CDR3 length: 16 amino acids. V was pared by 5 bases and J by 1 base, with 9 bases of the junction left unmatched. The CDR3 DNA follows: TGTGCCACCAGCGGCGGGAGGATCCCGATCCAAGAGACCCAGTACTTC. This gives the protein CATSGGRIPIQETQYF.

Note on this clonotype: A much larger clone lies a single base off, so this may be a read error. This chain links TRBV29-1 with TRBJ2-3; 7 bases are shared with TRBD2. Germline loops: CDR1 SQVTM, CDR2 ANQGSEA. CDR3 size: 16 residues. In DNA form, the CDR3 reads TGCAGCGTTGAAGATACGCCTAGCGGCAACACAAATACGCAGTATTTT. Translation gives CSVEDTPSGNTNTQYF.